Following are 15 T cell receptor beta chains from one sample sequenced in a study of T cell clusters in autoimmune cytopenias. TRB amplification used around 270 ng of peripheral blood genomic DNA. TRB was amplified by touch-down multiplex PCR, primer pools A and B combined. After re-calling the multiplex PCR reads, TCRdb lists one entry per CDR3 protein, DNA absent. The table for this sample gives 3,900 or so distinct CDR3 sequences. What was sequenced was peripheral blood. The receptors here all came from a human donor with an autoimmune cytopenia or autoimmune hepatitis (not recorded which).

According to its frequency, this clonotype is medium-sized. This chain joins TRBV20-1 and TRBJ2-5. The CDR3 consists of 13 residues. CDR1 DFQATT and CDR2 SNEGSKA come from the germline V gene (reference sequence). CDR3 region: CSARPYTEETQYF.

Its frequency marks this clonotype as medium-sized. The rearrangement joins TRBV7-6 to TRBJ2-7. Germline V CDR1 and CDR2: SGHVS, FNYEAQ. The CDR3 consists of 12 residues. CDR3 protein: CASSLAGDEQYF. Full variable domain (rest looked up from reference TRBV7-6 and TRBJ2-7): GAGVSQSPRYKVTKRGQDVALRCDPISGHVSLYWYRQALGQGPEFLTYFNYEAQQDKSGLPNDRFSAERPEGSISTLTIQRTEQRDSAMYRCASSLAGDEQYFGPGTRLTVT.

This clonotype registers medium-sized by frequency. V and J are TRBV12-3 or TRBV12-4 and TRBJ2-7; TCRdb indicates TRBD1, and absent DNA this call remains unverified. The CDR3 extends over 14 amino acids. This chain's CDR3 is CASTIRDRAYEQYF.

This clonotype ranks as medium-sized in terms of frequency. The V and J genes are TRBV29-1 and TRBJ2-1. The CDR3 extends over 13 amino acids. Germline V CDR1 and CDR2: SQVTM, ANQGSEA. CDR3 residues: CSVVGSFYNEQFF.

V and J are TRBV7-2 and TRBJ2-2. The V gene's germline CDR1 is SGHTA and CDR2 FQGNSA. This CDR3 is 12 amino acids long. The CDR3 reads CASSPHRGELFF.

This clonotype is labeled medium-sized (0.01 to 0.1%) based on frequency. The V and J genes are TRBV6-2 or TRBV6-3 and TRBJ2-7; TCRdb reports TRBD1, a call that lacks DNA to check it against. The germline gives CDR1 MNHEY, CDR2 SVGEGT. The CDR3 loop spans 14 amino acids. The CDR3 protein is CASSRDPPSYEQYF.

The V call is TRBV6-2 or TRBV6-3, the J call TRBJ2-5; TCRdb's D gene call, TRBD1, goes unchecked for lack of DNA. This CDR3 comprises 13 residues. CDR1 and CDR2 (germline): MNHEY, SVGEGT. The CDR3: CASTEWQGETQYF.

By frequency, this clonotype registers medium-sized. V gene TRBV27 combines with J gene TRBJ2-3; TCRdb designates TRBD2, a call that cannot be tested without DNA. Germline V gene lookup returns CDR1 MNHEY and CDR2 SMNVEV (reference sequence). The CDR3 is made up of 11 amino acids. The CDR3 here is CATAGSDTQYF.

According to its frequency, this clonotype is medium-sized (0.01 to 0.1%). The gene calls are TRBV20-1 and TRBJ2-5; TCRdb's D call, TRBD2, is unchecked because there is no DNA. Germline V gene lookup returns CDR1 DFQATT and CDR2 SNEGSKA (reference sequence). CDR3 length equals 16 residues. CDR3 amino acids: CSARGASSGGQETQYF.

This clonotype is classed as medium-sized by frequency. The chain carries TRBV6-4 and TRBJ2-3; no DNA is available, so the TRBD1 call from TCRdb remains unchecked. The CDR3 is made up of 15 amino acids. The germline CDR1 and CDR2 sequences are MRHNA and SNTAGT. The CDR3 here is CASSRSGTATDTQYF.

Frequency places this clonotype as medium-sized. The chain uses TRBV6-5 and TRBJ2-3. This CDR3 has 14 amino acids. The germline gives CDR1 MNHEY, CDR2 SVGAGI. The CDR3 spells CASSPNRRTDTQYF.

Judged by frequency, this clonotype is medium-sized. This sequence joins TRBV10-3 and TRBJ2-3; with no DNA, the TCRdb D assignment of TRBD2 cannot be verified. Germline lookup yields CDR1 ENHRY and CDR2 SYGVKD. The CDR3 covers 15 residues. Here the CDR3 reads CAIRKGLASTDTQYF.

The V call is TRBV7-6, the J call TRBJ2-7; TCRdb outputs TRBD1, but without DNA this stays unchecked. The CDR3 has 13 amino acids. Germline loops: CDR1 SGHVS, CDR2 FNYEAQ. This chain's CDR3 is CASSLNRNYEQYF.

This sequence joins TRBV15 and TRBJ2-5; TCRdb reports TRBD1, a call that lacks DNA to check it against. Germline V gene sequence: CDR1 LNHNV, CDR2 YYDKDF (reference sequence). This CDR3 region has 17 residues. The CDR3 protein is CATSRAPGYPYQETQYF.

This clonotype is identified as medium-sized from frequency. The J gene is TRBJ2-7, the V gene TRBV6-5; the D call of TRBD1 rests on TCRdb alone, since no DNA is present to check it. CDR1 MNHEY and CDR2 SVGAGI come from the germline V gene. The CDR3 covers 12 residues. The CDR3 loop reads CAGGARVDEQYF.